Sequencing of this T cell receptor beta chain was carried out in a study of T cell changes during pregnancy in multiple sclerosis. The table came from immunoSEQ multiplex PCR; TCRdb's copy has only in-frame clones and leaves some out. The table has approximately 94,000 clones, around 92% seen once; the top ten hold 1.9%. Material: peripheral blood, obtained after pregnancy. The TCR sequence derives from a female donor with multiple sclerosis, enrolled in a pregnancy study.

The CDR3 region has the DNA TGCGCCAGCAATCCGTCAGGGGGCACTGAAGCTTTCTTT. The encoded protein is CASNPSGGTEAFF. This chain connects TRBV10-2 to TRBJ1-1; TRBD1 agrees at 7 bases. J was trimmed by 4 bases and V by 7 bases; bases with no gene match: 6. Germline V CDR1 and CDR2: WSHSY, SAAADI. The CDR3 loop spans 13 amino acids.